These 9 T cell receptor beta chains originate from one sample sequenced in a study of identical twins' blood T cells (dated by TCRdb to about 2013). The library was produced with 5' RACE. Instrument on record: Illumina Genome Analyzer IIx. In-frame beta chains were kept once TCRdb had trimmed the public reads at Q25 with fastp and called clones with MiXCR. Merged by CDR3 protein, the rows form single entries marked with the most common genes and DNA. The sample includes fewer than 450,000 distinct CDR3 sequences, with about 28% observed a single time. Of the sample, about 6% falls within the top ten clones. Sequenced: PBMCs. The receptors shown here come from a woman aged 18 to 55 in good health.

This clonotype has just a few counts. The chain joins TRBV4-3 to TRBJ1-1; D is uncertain. The CDR3 runs 13 residues. Per germline, CDR1 LGHNA and CDR2 YSLEER. Trimming left V 0 bases short and J 8 bases short, with 10 bases between. The CDR3 protein is CASSQEGPSEAFF. The CDR3, as DNA: TGCGCCAGCAGCCAAGAAGGCCCCTCAGAAGCTTTCTTT.

The chain combines TRBV5-1 with TRBJ1-4; D is undetermined. V was cut by 0 bases and J by 3 bases, with 9 bases left in between. The V gene's germline CDR1 is SGHRS and CDR2 YFSETQ. The CDR3 loop spans 15 amino acids. The CDR3 nucleotides read TGCGCCAGCAGCTTGGAGGTCAGTCCTAATGAAAAACTGTTTTTT. It yields the protein CASSLEVSPNEKLFF.

V and J are TRBV10-3 and TRBJ2-1; D could derive from TRBD1 or TRBD2 (5 bases each). The germline V gene encodes CDR1 ENHRY and CDR2 SYGVKD. V lost 4 bases to trimming and J lost 8 bases, with 15 bases between them. The CDR3 consists of 14 residues. Here the CDR3 reads CAISVGESVYEQFF. Here the CDR3 DNA reads TGTGCCATCAGTGTGGGGGAATCGGTCTATGAGCAGTTCTTC.

This clonotype has only a few counts. The genes are TRBV27 and TRBJ1-1, with 9 bases aligning to TRBD1. After removal of 7 bases from V and 3 bases from J, the junction contained 15 bases not matched to a gene. The CDR3 has 17 amino acids. CDR1 and CDR2 from the germline V gene are MNHEY and SMNVEV (reference sequence). The chain's CDR3 is CASTSTQGARYDTEAFF. CDR3 DNA sequence: TGTGCCAGCACCTCGACACAGGGGGCGAGGTACGACACTGAAGCTTTCTTT.

This clonotype has a handful of counts. The rearrangement uses TRBV5-1 and TRBJ2-3, with 7 positions matching TRBD1. Germline V gene lookup returns CDR1 SGHRS and CDR2 YFSETQ. The V gene end was trimmed by 2 bases and the J gene end by 0 bases; junction bases not matched to a gene: 3. The CDR3 is made up of 15 amino acids. The CDR3 loop is CASSFLGQSTDTQYF. The CDR3 nucleotides read TGCGCCAGCAGCTTCTTGGGACAGAGCACAGATACGCAGTATTTT. The full variable domain, completed using reference TRBV5-1 and TRBJ2-3, is KAGVTQTPRYLIKTRGQQVTLSCSPISGHRSVSWYQQTPGQGLQFLFEYFSETQRNKGNFPGRFSGRQFSNSRSEMNVSTLELGDSALYLCASSFLGQSTDTQYFGPGTRLTVL.

With respect to this clonotype: A read error may produce the germline difference seen at one junction end. The rearrangement uses TRBV16 and TRBJ1-4; D remains ambiguous. Looked up from germline, CDR1 is KGHSY and CDR2 is FQNENV. The CDR3 covers 13 residues. The CDR3 coding sequence is TGTGCCGGCAGCCAATCTGCTAATGAAAAACTGTTTTTT. Protein product: CAGSQSANEKLFF. The entire variable domain, with the rest obtained from reference TRBV16 and TRBJ1-4, is as follows: GEEVAQTPKHLVRGEGQKAKLYCAPIKGHSYVFWYQQVLKNEFKFLISFQNENVFDETGMPKERFSAKCLPNSPCSLEIQATKLEDSAVYFCAGSQSANEKLFFGSGTQLSVL.

The CDR3 here is CASTLGVTHQPQHF. CDR3 DNA sequence: TGTGCCAGTACCCTCGGTGTAACCCATCAGCCCCAGCATTTT. J is TRBJ1-5 and V is TRBV19; no definite D call. Germline V lookup: CDR1 LNHDA, CDR2 SQIVND (reference sequence). CDR3 size: 14 residues. Trimming removed 7 bases from V and 5 bases from J, with 15 bases in between.

This clonotype appeared a few times. The chain recombines TRBV7-2 with TRBJ1-1, with D maybe TRBD1 (6 bases). The CDR3 has 14 residues. Per the germline V gene, CDR1 is SGHTA and CDR2 is FQGNSA. V gave up 2 bases and J gave up 1 base, with 8 bases separating them. The DNA for the CDR3 is TGTGCCAGCAGCTTACAGGGGTGGAACACTGAAGCTTTCTTT. Its protein is CASSLQGWNTEAFF. The variable domain in full, completed from reference TRBV7-2 and TRBJ1-1, reads GAGVSQSPSNKVTEKGKDVELRCDPISGHTALYWYRQSLGQGLEFLIYFQGNSAPDKSGLPSDRFSAERTGGSVSTLTIQRTQQEDSAVYLCASSLQGWNTEAFFGQGTRLTVV.

This clonotype was counted ten times or more. The J gene is TRBJ1-1, the V gene TRBV24-1; unclear D gene. This CDR3 has 13 amino acids. Germline V gene sequence: CDR1 KGHDR, CDR2 SFDVKD. V lost 10 bases and J lost 5, with 16 bases in between. The CDR3 region is CATANSGGTEAFF. The CDR3 coding sequence is TGTGCCACAGCCAACTCAGGTGGGACTGAAGCTTTCTTT.